This is a list of T cell receptor beta chains from one sample in a study of beta chain features in type 1 diabetes. The method was immunoSEQ multiplex PCR; TCRdb's version includes in-frame clones alone and lacks a portion of them. The data hold approximately 160,000 clones, with less than 9.5% observed a single time. Sequenced material: central memory CD4+ T cells from blood. These receptors all stem from a woman between 18 and 30 years old in good health. Each CDR3 is given with its conserved first and last residue. A D gene is named only where the DNA matches it firmly. Only some rows state a clone size, as once, few, many or a class for expanded clones.

DNA: TGTGCCAGTAGTTCCCAGCGGACAGGGGGCCTGAGGACTGAAGCTTTCTTT
CDR3: CASSSQRTGGLRTEAFF
V: TRBV19
D: TRBD1
J: TRBJ1-1
size: NA

DNA: TGTGCCAGCAGTGAACACAGGGAAGGATCCTACGAGCAGTACTTC
CDR3: CASSEHREGSYEQYF
V: TRBV6-1
D: NA
J: TRBJ2-7
size: few

DNA: TGTGCCAGCAGCCTCGGACTAGCGGGATTCAATGAGCAGTTCTTC
CDR3: CASSLGLAGFNEQFF
V: TRBV2
D: TRBD2
J: TRBJ2-1
size: many

DNA: TGTGCCTGGAGGACCCGGGACAGGGGGTCTGGGGCCAACGTCCTGACTTTC
CDR3: CAWRTRDRGSGANVLTF
V: TRBV30
D: TRBD1
J: TRBJ2-6
size: NA

DNA: TGTGCCAGCAGCTTAGGGACTAGTACAGATACGCAGTATTTT
CDR3: CASSLGTSTDTQYF
V: TRBV7-2
D: TRBD2
J: TRBJ2-3
size: NA

DNA: TGTGCCAGCAGCTTAGGGGACAGCCCGAATCAGCCCCAGCATTTT
CDR3: CASSLGDSPNQPQHF
V: TRBV11-3
D: TRBD1
J: TRBJ1-5
size: few

DNA: TGTGCCAGCTCACCCCAAGGGGGCACAGATACGCAGTATTTT
CDR3: CASSPQGGTDTQYF
V: TRBV18
D: NA
J: TRBJ2-3
size: NA

DNA: TGTGCCAGCAGCTCGTTTGGCGGGAACACCGGGGAGCTGTTTTTT
CDR3: CASSSFGGNTGELFF
V: TRBV6-1
D: NA
J: TRBJ2-2
size: few

DNA: TGTGCCAGCAGTCCCCGACTAGGGGACAATGAGCAGTTCTTC
CDR3: CASSPRLGDNEQFF
V: TRBV27
D: NA
J: TRBJ2-1
size: few

DNA: TGTGCCAGCAGCTCAGGGACTAGCGGGGGGACGCAGTATTTT
CDR3: CASSSGTSGGTQYF
V: TRBV7-9
D: TRBD2
J: TRBJ2-3
size: NA

DNA: TGTGCCAGCAGCTTACAGGCTAGCGGGGGTGAAGACGAGCAGTACTTC
CDR3: CASSLQASGGEDEQYF
V: TRBV7-2
D: TRBD2
J: TRBJ2-7
size: NA

DNA: TGCGCCAGCAGCATACAGGAAGCTAACTATGGCTACACCTTC
CDR3: CASSIQEANYGYTF
V: TRBV5-1
D: NA
J: TRBJ1-2
size: NA

DNA: TGTGCCAGCAGCCTGACAGGGGGCCTTGAAGCTTTCTTT
CDR3: CASSLTGGLEAFF
V: TRBV7-2
D: TRBD1
J: TRBJ1-1
size: few

DNA: TGTGCCAGCAGCTTCGGGGAGGGGATCGATCAGCCCCAGCATTTT
CDR3: CASSFGEGIDQPQHF
V: TRBV7-9
D: NA
J: TRBJ1-5
size: NA

DNA: TGTGCCAGCAGCTTAGTAAGGGGACAGGGGACGTCCTACGAGCAGTACTTC
CDR3: CASSLVRGQGTSYEQYF
V: TRBV11-2
D: TRBD1
J: TRBJ2-7
size: NA

DNA: TGTGCCAGCAGCGTACAGTCGGGCAATGAGCAGTTCTTC
CDR3: CASSVQSGNEQFF
V: TRBV9
D: NA
J: TRBJ2-1
size: NA

DNA: TGTGCCAGCAGCCCGTGGACAGGTCGCACAGATACGCAGTATTTT
CDR3: CASSPWTGRTDTQYF
V: TRBV11-2
D: TRBD1
J: TRBJ2-3
size: NA

DNA: TGTGCCAGCAGTTTATCGGACAGGTGGAACACCGGGGAGCTGTTTTTT
CDR3: CASSLSDRWNTGELFF
V: TRBV27
D: TRBD1
J: TRBJ2-2
size: NA

DNA: TGTGCCAGTAGTCAGCGGACTAGCGGGGAAAACTACGAGCAGTACTTC
CDR3: CASSQRTSGENYEQYF
V: TRBV19
D: TRBD2
J: TRBJ2-7
size: few

DNA: TGTGCCAGCAGCTCGACTAGCGGCACAGATACGCAGTATTTT
CDR3: CASSSTSGTDTQYF
V: TRBV5-4
D: TRBD2
J: TRBJ2-3
size: few

DNA: TGTGCCAGCAGCTTCGGGGACAGGGGTTTCTATGGCTACACCTTC
CDR3: CASSFGDRGFYGYTF
V: TRBV7-9
D: TRBD1
J: TRBJ1-2
size: NA

DNA: TGTGCCAGCACGGGACAGGCTGGCTGGGCCAACGTCCTGACTTTC
CDR3: CASTGQAGWANVLTF
V: TRBV7-9
D: TRBD1
J: TRBJ2-6
size: NA

DNA: TGTGCCAGCAGCCAAGAGGTAAAGGAGTACAATGAGCAGTTCTTC
CDR3: CASSQEVKEYNEQFF
V: TRBV4-2
D: NA
J: TRBJ2-1
size: NA

DNA: TGTGCCAGCAGCAAAGCGCCGCAGGGACAGGGATCCTACGAGCAGTACTTC
CDR3: CASSKAPQGQGSYEQYF
V: TRBV21-1
D: NA
J: TRBJ2-7
size: few

DNA: TGTGCCAGCAGCCCCCCGGCAGGGTTCCATGAGCAGTTCTTC
CDR3: CASSPPAGFHEQFF
V: TRBV11-3
D: NA
J: TRBJ2-1
size: NA

DNA: TGTGCCAGCAGCTTAAATCCAGGTACCTCCTACGAGCAGTACTTC
CDR3: CASSLNPGTSYEQYF
V: TRBV7-3
D: NA
J: TRBJ2-7
size: few

DNA: TGTGCCAGCAGCCCCGGTGGAGGGGCGGAGGGTGGCTACACCTTC
CDR3: CASSPGGGAEGGYTF
V: TRBV7-2
D: NA
J: TRBJ1-2
size: NA

DNA: TGTGCCAGCAGCGTTGCGGGAGGGACCTCCTACAATGAGCAGTTCTTC
CDR3: CASSVAGGTSYNEQFF
V: TRBV9
D: TRBD2
J: TRBJ2-1
size: few

DNA: TGTGCCACCAGCAGAGACAGACAGGGATATGGCTACACCTTC
CDR3: CATSRDRQGYGYTF
V: TRBV15
D: TRBD1
J: TRBJ1-2
size: NA

DNA: TGTGCTAGTGGTTTGCCAGGGTACTACGAGCAGTACTTC
CDR3: CASGLPGYYEQYF
V: TRBV12-5
D: NA
J: TRBJ2-7
size: few

DNA: TGTGCCAGTCATCGACAGCTTATGAACACTGAAGCTTTCTTT
CDR3: CASHRQLMNTEAFF
V: TRBV6-6
D: NA
J: TRBJ1-1
size: few

DNA: TGTGCCAGCTCACCACCGGGACAGGGCGACTACGAGCAGTACTTC
CDR3: CASSPPGQGDYEQYF
V: TRBV18
D: TRBD1
J: TRBJ2-7
size: few

DNA: TGCACCAGCAGCCAAGATAACCAGCAAGAGACCCAGTACTTC
CDR3: CTSSQDNQQETQYF
V: TRBV1
D: NA
J: TRBJ2-5
size: NA

DNA: TGTGCCTCGGACAGGGCCTATGGCTACACCTTC
CDR3: CASDRAYGYTF
V: TRBV30
D: TRBD1
J: TRBJ1-2
size: few

DNA: TGTGCCGGAGTACAGGAAGTTAAGGGCTACACCTTC
CDR3: CAGVQEVKGYTF
V: TRBV2
D: NA
J: TRBJ1-2
size: NA

DNA: TGCGCCAGCAGCCAAGATGCGTTGTCCGGGACTATCTATGGCTACACCTTC
CDR3: CASSQDALSGTIYGYTF
V: TRBV4-1
D: NA
J: TRBJ1-2
size: NA

DNA: TGTGCCTGGGCTACAGGATCTGGGGCCAACGTCCTGACTTTC
CDR3: CAWATGSGANVLTF
V: TRBV30
D: NA
J: TRBJ2-6
size: few

DNA: TGCGCCAGCAGCCAAGATACGGGGGACATTCAGTACTTC
CDR3: CASSQDTGDIQYF
V: TRBV11-3
D: NA
J: TRBJ2-4
size: few

DNA: TGTGCCTGGAAATGGGCGAGGAACACTGAAGCTTTCTTT
CDR3: CAWKWARNTEAFF
V: TRBV30
D: NA
J: TRBJ1-1
size: NA

DNA: TGTGCCAGCTCACCTTCAGGGGACTATGGCTACACCTTC
CDR3: CASSPSGDYGYTF
V: TRBV18
D: NA
J: TRBJ1-2
size: few

DNA: TGCAGCGTTGGCGGACAGGACTATGGCTACACCTTC
CDR3: CSVGGQDYGYTF
V: TRBV29-1
D: TRBD1
J: TRBJ1-2
size: NA

DNA: TGTGCCAGTAGTTTCCCACCGACTAGCGGGGCCACCTACGAGCAGTACTTC
CDR3: CASSFPPTSGATYEQYF
V: TRBV19
D: TRBD2
J: TRBJ2-7
size: NA

DNA: TGTGCCAGCAGCCAAGATGACAGCTATCAGCCCCAGCATTTT
CDR3: CASSQDDSYQPQHF
V: TRBV4-2
D: NA
J: TRBJ1-5
size: few

DNA: TGTGCCAGCAGCTCCAGGCTAGCGGGGGGGCAAGAGACCCAGTACTTC
CDR3: CASSSRLAGGQETQYF
V: TRBV5-4
D: TRBD2
J: TRBJ2-5
size: few

DNA: TGTGCCAGTACGGCGGGGGCTTCCTACGAGCAGTACTTC
CDR3: CASTAGASYEQYF
V: TRBV19
D: NA
J: TRBJ2-7
size: few

DNA: TGTGCCAGCAGCCCGACCGGGACTAGCGGGAGAGGGGAGCTGTTTTTT
CDR3: CASSPTGTSGRGELFF
V: TRBV4-2
D: TRBD2
J: TRBJ2-2
size: few

DNA: TGTGCCAGCAGTTTAGGAGGGGCAGGGAATTCACCCCTCCACTTT
CDR3: CASSLGGAGNSPLHF
V: TRBV27
D: NA
J: TRBJ1-6
size: few

DNA: TGTGCCAGCAGTGAGGGAGGGGGGTTTCAGCCCCAGCATTTT
CDR3: CASSEGGGFQPQHF
V: TRBV2
D: NA
J: TRBJ1-5
size: few

DNA: TGTGCCAGCAGGTTGACTAGCGGGGGAAAAAACGAGCAGTACTTC
CDR3: CASRLTSGGKNEQYF
V: TRBV2
D: TRBD2
J: TRBJ2-7
size: NA

DNA: TGTGCCAGCAGCTTAAACCCCCCCGGGACAGGGAAGGGCACCGGGGAGCTGTTTTTT
CDR3: CASSLNPPGTGKGTGELFF
V: TRBV7-3
D: TRBD1
J: TRBJ2-2
size: few

DNA: TGTGCCTGGAGTGTGACTAGCGGAGCCAAAAACATTCAGTACTTC
CDR3: CAWSVTSGAKNIQYF
V: TRBV30
D: TRBD2
J: TRBJ2-4
size: many

DNA: TGTGCCAGCAGCAATCTCCGGGACTACCCCTCGGACACCGGGGAGCTGTTTTTT
CDR3: CASSNLRDYPSDTGELFF
V: TRBV11-1
D: TRBD2
J: TRBJ2-2
size: NA

DNA: TGTGCCAGCAGCCCAGCGACGGTATTGTATGGCTACACCTTC
CDR3: CASSPATVLYGYTF
V: TRBV5-4
D: NA
J: TRBJ1-2
size: few

DNA: TGTGCCAGCAGCTTAGCGGCGACAGGTCCGAACTATGGCTACACCTTC
CDR3: CASSLAATGPNYGYTF
V: TRBV11-3
D: NA
J: TRBJ1-2
size: few

DNA: TGTGCCAGCTCACTCATCCGGGCGGGTTACGAGCAGTACTTC
CDR3: CASSLIRAGYEQYF
V: TRBV18
D: NA
J: TRBJ2-7
size: few

DNA: TGTGCCAGCAGCCAAGTACTAGCGACCCTTCGCAATGAGCAGTTCTTC
CDR3: CASSQVLATLRNEQFF
V: TRBV11-1
D: TRBD2
J: TRBJ2-1
size: NA

DNA: TGTGCCAGCAGCCTCTCAGGGGTGGGGAAAGCTTTCTTT
CDR3: CASSLSGVGKAFF
V: TRBV13
D: NA
J: TRBJ1-1
size: NA

DNA: TGTGCCAGCAGCCCACAGGGGGCGACGGAGACCCAGTACTTC
CDR3: CASSPQGATETQYF
V: TRBV5-4
D: TRBD1
J: TRBJ2-5
size: few

DNA: TGTGCCAGCAGTTACTCGACTAGCGGGCTCTACAATGAGCAGTTCTTC
CDR3: CASSYSTSGLYNEQFF
V: TRBV6-5
D: TRBD2
J: TRBJ2-1
size: NA

DNA: TGTGCCAGCAGCTTGTACCAAACCGGGAACACTGAAGCTTTCTTT
CDR3: CASSLYQTGNTEAFF
V: TRBV5-5
D: NA
J: TRBJ1-1
size: NA